This T cell receptor (beta chain) was profiled in a study of response to subunit inactivated influenza vaccine. General study points: Few additional T cells are recruited per seasonal influenza vaccination, authors suggested.

Notes on this clonotype: The antigen is unknown.

TCRdb fed the RT-PCR reads into MiXCR, producing one record per CDR3 protein. The sample has a few hundred thousand distinct CDR3 sequences; approximately 7.3% are singletons. V lost 1 base to trimming and J lost 5 bases; unmatched junction nucleotides: 10. CDR1 is DFQATT and CDR2 is SNEGSKA in the germline V gene (reference sequence). The CDR3 contains 16 residues. Source: PBMCs from blood, taken roughly 24 months after vaccination. The rearrangement uses TRBV20-1 and TRBJ2-3, with TRBD1 identical over 9 bases. This TCR was sampled from a man aged 50 to 75 who received an inactivated influenza vaccine. The CDR3 DNA is TGCAGTGCTAGAGCCCGACAGGGGGTTTTTTTAGATACGCAGTATTTT. This codes for CSARARQGVFLDTQYF.